The 4 T cell receptor beta chains reported below all come from one sample, sequenced in a study of blood T cells in healthy people across ages. Combining a sample-barcoded 5' primer with a J-beta primer mix, a second PCR ran for about 7 to 12 cycles. TCRdb re-derived calls from the 5' RACE reads in MiXCR, one entry per CDR3 protein. The sample records about 680,000 distinct CDR3 sequences, 49% being singletons. The sequenced material came from blood. The receptors come from a woman in her fifties or sixties in good health.

Details on this clonotype: Germline and junction disagree at one end, which may indicate a read error. The chain combines TRBV12-3 or TRBV12-4 with TRBJ2-1; 10 bases fit TRBD2. CDR3 size: 16 residues. The CDR3 coding sequence is TGTGCCGGCAGTTTGTGGGCTAGCGGGAGTAAAAATGAGCAGTTCTTC. Translating it yields CAGSLWASGSKNEQFF.

This clonotype occurred a few times. The chain is built from TRBV4-1 and TRBJ2-5; D may be TRBD1 (6 bases). The CDR3 has 18 residues. The germline CDR1 and CDR2 sequences are MGHRA and YSYEKL. V gave up 1 base and J gave up 0 bases, with 18 bases separating them. Here the CDR3 DNA reads TGCGCCAGCAGCCAAGGCCCCCGGGACATCTGGTACCAAGAGACCCAGTACTTC. As protein: CASSQGPRDIWYQETQYF.

The gene calls are TRBV21-1 and TRBJ2-7; no check of the table's D call, TRBD1, against the DNA was made. The J call is uncertain, as TRBJ2-5 better fits the DNA end. TRBV21-1 is annotated as a pseudogene. The CDR3 runs 13 residues. CDR3 sequence reads: CASILPVPETQYF. The CDR3 nucleotides read TGTGCCAGCATCCTTCCCGTCCCGGAGACCCAGTACTTC.

The count of this clonotype is one. Here the CDR3 reads CASSLVTATGELFF. CDR3 coding DNA: TGTGCCAGCAGCTTAGTTACTGCAACCGGGGAGCTGTTTTTT. V gene TRBV7-9 combines with J gene TRBJ2-2; no firm D call. Trimming left V 1 base short and J 5 bases short, with 8 bases between. The germline V gene encodes CDR1 SEHNR and CDR2 FQNEAQ (reference sequence). This CDR3 contains 14 residues.